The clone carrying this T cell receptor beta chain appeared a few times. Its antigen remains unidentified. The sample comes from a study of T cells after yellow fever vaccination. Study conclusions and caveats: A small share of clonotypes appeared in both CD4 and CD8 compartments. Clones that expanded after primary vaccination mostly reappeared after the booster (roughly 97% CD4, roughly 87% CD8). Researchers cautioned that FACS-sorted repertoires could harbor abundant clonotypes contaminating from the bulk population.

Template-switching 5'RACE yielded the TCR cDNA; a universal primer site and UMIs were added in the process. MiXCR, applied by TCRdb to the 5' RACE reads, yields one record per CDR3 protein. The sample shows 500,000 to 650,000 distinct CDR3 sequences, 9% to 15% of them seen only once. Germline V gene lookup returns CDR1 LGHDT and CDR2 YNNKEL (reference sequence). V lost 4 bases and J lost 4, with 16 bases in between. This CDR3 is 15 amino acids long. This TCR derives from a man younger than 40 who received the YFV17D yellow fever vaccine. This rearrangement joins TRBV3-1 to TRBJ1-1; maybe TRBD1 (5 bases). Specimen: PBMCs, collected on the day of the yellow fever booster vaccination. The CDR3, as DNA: TGTGCCAGCAGCCCCGGCGCCTCAGGGAGCACTGAAGCTTTCTTT. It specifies CASSPGASGSTEAFF.